A single sample gave rise to the 12 T cell receptor beta chains below, sequenced in a study of response to subunit inactivated influenza vaccine. TCRdb independently ran MiXCR on the RT-PCR reads; one entry per CDR3 protein. The data hold 800,000 to 1,000,000 distinct CDR3 sequences, with 21% observed a single time. The sample was PBMCs from blood, taken about 5 days after vaccination. Receptors originate from a man aged 50 or older who received an inactivated influenza vaccine.

There are a few counts of this clonotype. The gene calls are TRBV10-2 and TRBJ2-1; 10 bases align to TRBD2. Germline-derived CDR1 and CDR2 are WSHSY and SAAADI. This CDR3 has 15 amino acids. Trimming removed 3 bases from V and 2 bases from J; junction bases left unmatched: 1. The CDR3 protein is CASSESGGAYNEQFF. The CDR3 nucleotides read TGCGCCAGCAGTGAAAGCGGGGGGGCCTACAATGAGCAGTTCTTC.

This clonotype was seen a few times. The genes are TRBV4-3 and TRBJ2-6; a possible D gene is TRBD2 (5 bases). The germline V gene has CDR1 LGHNA and CDR2 YSLEER. The CDR3 runs 17 residues. V was cut by 0 bases and J by 2 bases, with 11 bases left in between. Written as DNA, the CDR3 is TGCGCCAGCAGCCAAGATTACGGGGTCCCTGGGGCCAACGTCCTGACTTTC. Its translation: CASSQDYGVPGANVLTF.

As DNA, the CDR3 is TGTGCCAGCAGTTTTCGTTCAGGACAGGTCGACGAGCAGTACTTC. Translated, it gives CASSFRSGQVDEQYF. This chain connects TRBV28 to TRBJ2-7; 7 bases line up with TRBD1. The CDR3 spans 15 residues. Germline V gene data show CDR1 as MDHEN and CDR2 as SYDVKM. V was clipped by 3 bases and J by 5 bases; unmatched bases: 10.

CDR3 sequence (DNA): TGTGCCAGCAGTCCGAGCGGGAGGGGAAACACCGGGGAGCTGTTTTTT. Protein sequence: CASSPSGRGNTGELFF. This chain connects TRBV6-2 or TRBV6-3 to TRBJ2-2; TRBD2 matches at 10 bases. The junction had 5 bases not matched to a gene; V was cut back by 5 bases and J by 2 bases. The CDR3 extends over 16 amino acids. CDR1 and CDR2 from the germline V gene are MNHEY and SVGEGT.

The V call is TRBV7-9, the J call TRBJ1-6; 9 nucleotides match TRBD1. Germline CDR1 is SEHNR and CDR2 is FQNEAQ (reference sequence). This CDR3 spans 17 amino acids. Unmatched junction bases numbered 6, after V lost 3 bases and J lost 3 bases. The CDR3 protein is CASSFPTGGNYNSPLHF. CDR3 DNA sequence: TGTGCCAGCAGCTTCCCGACAGGGGGGAACTATAATTCACCCCTCCACTTT.

This chain links TRBV3-1 with TRBJ1-3; D is undetermined. This CDR3 has 17 amino acids. Germline lookup yields CDR1 LGHDT and CDR2 YNNKEL (reference sequence). The V gene lost 0 bases and the J gene lost 0 bases, with 12 bases spanning the gap. The CDR3, as DNA: TGTGCCAGCAGCCAAGATGATTTCCGATCCTCTGGAAACACCATATATTTT. This encodes CASSQDDFRSSGNTIYF.

This clonotype was picked up a small number of times. The CDR3 DNA reads TGTGCCAGCAGCTTGAGACTAGCGGGAGAGCACGAGCAGTACTTC. Protein product: CASSLRLAGEHEQYF. The chain recombines TRBV7-9 with TRBJ2-7; 12 nucleotides line up with TRBD2. This CDR3 contains 15 residues. Germline V gene sequence: CDR1 SEHNR, CDR2 FQNEAQ (reference sequence). The ends lost 3 bases at V and 5 bases at J; junction bases unmatched: 5.

V gene TRBV7-2 combines with J gene TRBJ1-3; D gene uncertain. There are 13 residues in the CDR3. CDR1 is SGHTA, CDR2 FQGNSA, per germline. Deletions cut 5 bases from V and 4 bases from J, with 9 bases between. CDR3 protein: CASSPNTGNTIYF. As DNA, the CDR3 is TGTGCCAGCAGCCCAAACACGGGAAACACCATATATTTT.

The chain links TRBV11-2 to TRBJ1-6; no clear D gene. The V gene lost 5 bases and the J gene lost 9 bases, with 17 bases spanning the gap. The CDR3 extends over 15 amino acids. Germline V gene data show CDR1 as SGHAT and CDR2 as FQNNGV. CDR3 coding DNA: TGTGCCAGCAGCCCAGCCCTGAGCTGGACTTCACCCCTCCACTTT. Encoded protein: CASSPALSWTSPLHF.

The rearrangement joins TRBV29-1 to TRBJ2-7; possible D gene TRBD1, 6 bases. V was cut by 6 bases and J by 5 bases, with 14 bases left in between. The germline gives CDR1 SQVTM, CDR2 ANQGSEA. There are 12 residues in the CDR3. In DNA form, the CDR3 reads TGCAGCGTCGTACAGGGTGACAACGAGCAGTACTTC. As protein: CSVVQGDNEQYF.

There are many counts of this clonotype. CDR3 bases: TGTGCCAGCAGCTTAGCGGTAGCGGGAGCCCTCCAAGAGACCCAGTACTTC. This encodes CASSLAVAGALQETQYF. This sequence joins TRBV11-1 and TRBJ2-5, with 9 bases aligning to TRBD2. This CDR3 is 17 amino acids long. Germline assignment: CDR1 SGHAT and CDR2 FQDESV (reference sequence). The junction had 6 bases not matched to a gene; V was cut back by 0 bases and J by 1 base.

This clonotype was picked up a small number of times. This sequence joins TRBV7-2 and TRBJ2-6; D is perhaps TRBD1 (6 bases). CDR3 length: 16 amino acids. Trimming took off 3 bases at V and 2 bases at J, with 11 bases between the two ends. Per germline, CDR1 SGHTA and CDR2 FQGNSA. The CDR3 DNA is TGTGCCAGCAGCTTCAGCAGGGGCACTGGGGCCAACGTCCTGACTTTC. It encodes CASSFSRGTGANVLTF.